This passage covers 2 T cell receptor beta chains from one sample sequenced in a study of blood T cell repertoires in COVID-19. Libraries were prepared by immunoSEQ multiplex PCR; TCRdb keeps only in-frame clonotypes and omits some of them. The sample lists more than 75,000 clones, 84% occurring once. The sequenced sample consisted of peripheral blood. The receptors here all came from a human donor in a cohort sampled during active COVID-19.

This clone has ten or more counts. This chain uses TRBV4-1 with TRBJ1-2; 12 positions match TRBD1. The CDR3 contains 15 residues. Germline V lookup: CDR1 MGHRA, CDR2 YSYEKL. V lost 5 bases to trimming and J lost 3 bases; unmatched junction nucleotides: 4. In DNA form, the CDR3 reads TGCGCCAGCAGCGGGACAGGGGGCAAGTACTATGGCTACACCTTC. The encoded protein is CASSGTGGKYYGYTF.

The CDR3 DNA reads as TGTGCCAGCAGCGTAGGAGGAGGACGGGGGGCCGTGGAGACCCAGTACTTC. The encoded protein is CASSVGGGRGAVETQYF. This chain links TRBV9 with TRBJ2-5, with TRBD2 as a possible D gene (7 bases). Germline V gene sequence: CDR1 SGDLS, CDR2 YYNGEE. V dropped 0 bases and J dropped 5 bases, with 20 bases sitting between them. The CDR3 has 17 residues.